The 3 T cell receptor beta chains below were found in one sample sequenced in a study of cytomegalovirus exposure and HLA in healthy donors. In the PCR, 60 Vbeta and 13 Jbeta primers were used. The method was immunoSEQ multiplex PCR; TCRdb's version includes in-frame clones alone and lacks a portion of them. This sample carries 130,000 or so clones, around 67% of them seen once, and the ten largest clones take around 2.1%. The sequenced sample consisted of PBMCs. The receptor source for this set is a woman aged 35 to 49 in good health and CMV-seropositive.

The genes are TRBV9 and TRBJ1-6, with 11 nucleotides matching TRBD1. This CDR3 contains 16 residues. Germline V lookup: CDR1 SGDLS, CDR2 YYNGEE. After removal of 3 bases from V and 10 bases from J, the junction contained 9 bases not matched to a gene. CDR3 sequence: CASSDQDRGRLSPLHF. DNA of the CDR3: TGTGCCAGCAGCGATCAGGACAGGGGGCGGTTATCACCCCTCCACTTT. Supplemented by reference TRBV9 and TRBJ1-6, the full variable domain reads DSGVTQTPKHLITATGQRVTLRCSPRSGDLSVYWYQQSLDQGLQFLIQYYNGEERAKGNILERFSAQQFPDLHSELNLSSLELGDSALYFCASSDQDRGRLSPLHFGNGTRLTVT.

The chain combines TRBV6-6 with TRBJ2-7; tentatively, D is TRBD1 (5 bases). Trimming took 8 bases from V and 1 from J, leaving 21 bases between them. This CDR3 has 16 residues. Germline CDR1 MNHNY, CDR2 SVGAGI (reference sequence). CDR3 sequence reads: CASASTGSRDSYEQYF. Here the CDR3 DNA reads TGTGCCAGCGCCTCGACTGGGTCCAGGGATTCCTACGAGCAGTACTTC.

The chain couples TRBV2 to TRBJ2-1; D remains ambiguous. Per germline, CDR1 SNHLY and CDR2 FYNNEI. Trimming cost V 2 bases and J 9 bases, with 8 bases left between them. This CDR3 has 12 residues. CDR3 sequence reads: CASSENLGEQFF. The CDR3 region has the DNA TGTGCCAGCAGTGAAAATCTCGGTGAGCAGTTCTTC.